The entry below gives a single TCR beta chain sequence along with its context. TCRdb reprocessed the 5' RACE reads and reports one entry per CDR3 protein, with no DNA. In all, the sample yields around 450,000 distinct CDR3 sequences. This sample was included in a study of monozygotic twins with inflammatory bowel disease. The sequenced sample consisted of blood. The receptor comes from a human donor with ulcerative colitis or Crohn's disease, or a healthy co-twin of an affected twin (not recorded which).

The CDR3 spells CASSFGTADTEAFF. The genes are TRBV6-2 or TRBV6-3 and TRBJ1-1; TCRdb's assignment of TRBD1 cannot be checked, as there is no DNA. The CDR3 is 14 residues long. From germline, CDR1 is MNHEY and CDR2 SVGEGT.